The 22 T cell receptor beta chains listed next were all sequenced from one sample in a study of CD8 T cells in Susac syndrome (dated by TCRdb to the late 2010s). The receptor library was made with the immunoSEQ multiplex PCR assay. RNA was extracted using the RNeasy kit, and about 0.5 to 1 microgram was reverse transcribed with random hexamers. TCRdb reran the public reads through fastp at Q25 and MiXCR, keeping productive beta chains. One record per CDR3 amino acid sequence lists the most common genes and DNA. This sample has some 130,000 distinct CDR3 sequences in its table, and 94% of those were observed once. The top ten hold 0.095% to 0.15% of the sample. Sequenced material: CD4+ T cells from PBMCs. These receptors were collected from a human donor with multiple sclerosis.

The J gene is TRBJ2-7, the V gene TRBV7-9; 10 bases match TRBD2. V lost 4 bases, J lost 3 bases, and 12 bases stayed unmatched. This CDR3 contains 17 residues. CDR1 is SEHNR and CDR2 is FQNEAQ in the germline V gene (reference sequence). CDR3 sequence: CASSSIRRTSGNYEQYF. CDR3 DNA: TGTGCCAGCAGCTCAATCCGCCGGACTAGCGGCAACTACGAGCAGTACTTC.

V is TRBV3-1 and J is TRBJ2-1; a weak D match, TRBD2 (6 bases). The DNA matches TRBJ2-7 better at its end, which makes the J call doubtful. Germline assignment: CDR1 LGHDT and CDR2 YNNKEL (reference sequence). This CDR3 has 16 amino acids. CDR3 sequence (DNA): TGTGCCAGCAGCCAAGGTAGGACGGGAGCCTTCTACGAGCAGTACTTC. It translates to CASSQGRTGAFYEQYF.

The J gene is TRBJ1-1, the V gene TRBV27; unclear D gene. The CDR3 loop spans 11 amino acids. The V gene lost 7 bases and the J gene lost 1 base, with 4 bases spanning the gap. Per the germline V gene, CDR1 is MNHEY and CDR2 is SMNVEV (reference sequence). The CDR3 protein is CASIWNTEAFF. In DNA, the CDR3 is TGTGCCAGCATTTGGAACACTGAAGCTTTCTTT.

This chain joins TRBV18 and TRBJ1-1; TRBD1 might be the D (5 bases). Trimming removed 1 base at V and 11 bases at J, with 14 bases between. CDR1 KGHSH and CDR2 LQKENI come from the germline V gene. CDR3 length equals 13 residues. The CDR3 reads CASSPRQFLWAFF. In DNA, the CDR3 is TGTGCCAGCTCACCACGACAGTTCCTCTGGGCTTTCTTT.

The rearrangement links TRBV15 to TRBJ2-3, with 8 bases lining up with TRBD2. Germline CDR1 is LNHNV and CDR2 is YYDKDF (reference sequence). CDR3 length: 15 residues. The trim removed 1 base at V and 10 bases at J, leaving 10 bases unmatched. The CDR3 is CATSRGPSGSNPQYF. The CDR3 DNA is TGTGCCACCAGCAGAGGTCCGAGCGGGAGTAATCCGCAGTATTTT.

The V and J genes are TRBV3-1 and TRBJ2-7, with 9 bases lining up with TRBD1. The CDR3 consists of 13 residues. Germline lookup yields CDR1 LGHDT and CDR2 YNNKEL (reference sequence). Unmatched junction bases numbered 7, after V lost 1 base and J lost 12 bases. The CDR3 coding sequence is TGTGCCAGCAGCCAAGGGACAGGGGCGTTGGCGTACTTC. Translating gives CASSQGTGALAYF.

The gene calls are TRBV30 and TRBJ2-5; D is undetermined. Germline V gene data show CDR1 as GTSNPN and CDR2 as SVGIG (reference sequence). CDR3 size: 12 residues. V was pared by 5 bases and J by 2 bases, with 9 bases between. For the CDR3, the DNA is TGTGCCTGGCAGCCTACACAAGAGACCCAGTACTTC. It translates to CAWQPTQETQYF.

The sample holds a few counts of this clonotype. The chain couples TRBV6-5 to TRBJ2-7; the D gene could be TRBD1 or TRBD2 (5 bases each). The CDR3 spans 15 residues. Looked up from germline, CDR1 is MNHEY and CDR2 is SVGAGI. V gave up 0 bases and J gave up 0 bases, with 9 bases separating them. The CDR3 reads CASSYSVGRSYEQYF. The CDR3 DNA is TGTGCCAGCAGTTACTCGGTGGGACGCTCCTACGAGCAGTACTTC.

The chain uses TRBV7-2 and TRBJ2-5, with 7 bases that match TRBD1. The CDR3 consists of 14 residues. The V gene end was trimmed by 3 bases and the J gene end by 3 bases; junction bases not matched to a gene: 4. Germline lookup yields CDR1 SGHTA and CDR2 FQGNSA. CDR3 sequence (DNA): TGTGCCAGCAGCTTGTGGACAGGAGAAGAGACCCAGTACTTC. It yields the protein CASSLWTGEETQYF.

The DNA of the CDR3 is TGCGCCAGCAGCTTGGAGTGGCAGCAGAATGAGGAAAAACTGTTTTTT. Translated, it gives CASSLEWQQNEEKLFF. The chain links TRBV5-1 to TRBJ1-4; no definite D call. Trimming removed 0 bases from V and 8 bases from J, with 17 bases in between. The CDR3 extends over 16 amino acids. The germline gives CDR1 SGHRS, CDR2 YFSETQ.

The chain links TRBV5-4 to TRBJ1-2; 8 nucleotides align to TRBD1. The CDR3 has 14 amino acids. Germline V CDR1 and CDR2: SGHNT, YYREEE (reference sequence). Losses at the gene ends were 0 bases for V and 8 bases for J; bases not matched to a gene: 6. The CDR3 DNA sequence: TGTGCCAGCAGCTTGGCAGGGGGCCAAGGAGGCTACACCTTC. Translation gives CASSLAGGQGGYTF.

CDR3 coding DNA: TGCAGTGCTAGTTCGGGGGCCGGCACAGATACGCAGTATTTT. Amino acids: CSASSGAGTDTQYF. This chain uses TRBV20-1 with TRBJ2-3, with D perhaps assigned TRBD1 or TRBD2 (6 bases each). This CDR3 is built from 14 residues. V dropped 3 bases and J dropped 1 base, with 11 bases sitting between them. Germline V CDR1 and CDR2: DFQATT, SNEGSKA (reference sequence).

This chain connects TRBV20-1 to TRBJ2-5, with a weak D call TRBD2 (7 bases). CDR1 is DFQATT and CDR2 is SNEGSKA in the germline V gene (reference sequence). This CDR3 contains 14 residues. With 4 bases removed from V and 3 bases from J, the gap between germline ends came to 15 bases. The CDR3 here is CSAKGGGPKETQYF. The CDR3 bases are TGCAGTGCTAAGGGAGGGGGGCCGAAAGAGACCCAGTACTTC.

In DNA form, the CDR3 reads TGTGCCAGCAGACAGGGGACAGGTATCGATGGGGCCAACGTCCTGACTTTC. It translates to CASRQGTGIDGANVLTF. The V call is TRBV6-1, the J call TRBJ2-6; 8 bases are shared with TRBD1. The CDR3 extends over 17 amino acids. V lost 6 bases, J lost 3 bases, and 10 bases stayed unmatched. Per germline, CDR1 MNHNS and CDR2 SASEGT.

The chain is built from TRBV7-6 and TRBJ1-5, with D perhaps matching TRBD1 (5 bases). V lost 0 bases and J 7 bases, leaving 22 bases between the germline ends. This CDR3 has 18 amino acids. Looked up from germline, CDR1 is SGHVS and CDR2 is FNYEAQ. The CDR3 coding sequence is TGTGCCAGCAGCTTAGCGCCCGTAACTCTGCAGGGCGGACAGCCCCAGCATTTT. This sequence encodes CASSLAPVTLQGGQPQHF.

This rearrangement joins TRBV12-3 or TRBV12-4 to TRBJ2-2, with 7 bases lining up with TRBD1. This CDR3 comprises 13 residues. V lost 9 bases and J lost 6; bases outside the gene matches: 7. CDR3 nucleotide sequence: TGTGCCAGTACCCCAACAGGGGCCGGGGAGCTGTTTTTT. Its protein product is CASTPTGAGELFF.

CDR3 amino acids: CASSFRDRGPYEQYF. The CDR3 DNA reads as TGTGCCAGCAGCTTCCGGGACAGGGGCCCCTACGAGCAGTACTTC. This chain connects TRBV7-9 to TRBJ2-7, with TRBD1 matching over 10 bases. Germline CDR1 reads SEHNR; CDR2 reads FQNEAQ (reference sequence). The CDR3 contains 15 residues. The J segment lost 2 bases and the V segment lost 3 bases, leaving 4 bases of the junction unmatched.

This clonotype was observed a single time. V and J are TRBV5-8 and TRBJ2-6; no clear D gene. The V gene lost 4 bases and the J gene lost 0 bases, with 14 bases spanning the gap. This CDR3 spans 17 amino acids. Looked up from germline, CDR1 is SGHTS and CDR2 is YDEGEE. For the CDR3, the DNA is TGTGCCAGCAGCCCGTTTGGACCCGGCTCTGGGGCCAACGTCCTGACTTTC. Encoded protein: CASSPFGPGSGANVLTF.

The chain recombines TRBV30 with TRBJ2-2; unclear D gene. The CDR3 totals 12 residues. V was pared by 5 bases and J by 2 bases, with 6 bases between. Looked up from germline, CDR1 is GTSNPN and CDR2 is SVGIG (reference sequence). Here the CDR3 DNA reads TGTGCCTGGGCCTTAAACACCGGGGAGCTGTTTTTT. Protein product: CAWALNTGELFF.

The CDR3 spells CATSRAGFEQYF. CDR3 DNA sequence: TGTGCCACCAGCAGAGCCGGGTTCGAGCAGTACTTC. This chain uses TRBV15 with TRBJ2-7; D ambiguous. The CDR3 consists of 12 residues. Deletions cut 1 base from V and 6 bases from J, with 7 bases between. The V gene's germline CDR1 is LNHNV and CDR2 YYDKDF (reference sequence). Filled out from reference TRBV15 and TRBJ2-7, the complete variable domain reads DAMVIQNPRYQVTQFGKPVTLSCSQTLNHNVMYWYQQKSSQAPKLLFHYYDKDFNNEADTPDNFQSRRPNTSFCFLDIRSPGLGDTAMYLCATSRAGFEQYFGPGTRLTVT.

In its sample, this clonotype was seen a few times. The V gene is TRBV12-3 or TRBV12-4, the J gene TRBJ2-2; no clear D gene. The CDR3 covers 13 residues. V shed 3 bases and J shed 5 bases, with 7 bases lying between them. This chain's CDR3 is CASSLIGTGELFF. In DNA, the CDR3 is TGTGCCAGCAGTTTGATAGGGACCGGGGAGCTGTTTTTT.

This sequence joins TRBV20-1 and TRBJ2-7; possible D gene TRBD1, 6 bases. V lost 6 bases, J lost 3 bases, and 12 bases lay in between. CDR1 is DFQATT and CDR2 is SNEGSKA in the germline V gene (reference sequence). CDR3 length: 12 amino acids. The CDR3: CSAGPGVYEQYF. The CDR3 region has the DNA TGCAGTGCCGGGCCAGGGGTCTACGAGCAGTACTTC.